This TCR beta chain was recovered during a study of prognosis after radiotherapy for stage I lung cancer. Study-level background: It was considered that all non-small cell lung cancer patients were medically inoperable. Distant metastases were recorded in a handful of patients after radiotherapy, at a median of around seven months, and no significant progression was recorded in about 15.

Overall study findings and caveats: Differing TRBV and TRBJ gene usage was reportedly seen between patients with and without metastases.

The sample holds many counts of this clonotype. Its cognate antigen is unknown. Looked up from germline, CDR1 is LNHDA and CDR2 is SQIVND (reference sequence). This CDR3 spans 16 amino acids. V gave up 4 bases and J gave up 4 bases; unmatched junction bases: 9. With two-round multiplex PCR, TCR beta CDR3 sequences were amplified from genomic DNA. Gene-specific primers for each TRBV and TRBJ gene drove first-round PCR. A single record per CDR3 protein comes from TCRdb applying MiXCR to the multiplex PCR reads. The sample gives about 24,000 distinct CDR3 sequences, about 34% of which show up once; 55% to 65% is in the top ten.

Sequences were derived from PBMCs, sampled before or after stereotactic body radiation therapy (not recorded which). This chain joins TRBV19 and TRBJ2-1; 8 bases are a match to TRBD2. This sequence originates from a donor aged 50 or older with non-small cell lung cancer. The CDR3 sequence is CASSTRAGGLYNEQFF. In DNA, the CDR3 is TGTGCCAGTAGTACCCGGGCGGGAGGTTTATACAATGAGCAGTTCTTC.